Shown below are 24 T cell receptor beta chains from a single sample sequenced in a study of Tregs in tolerant kidney transplant recipients. TCRdb's table, derived via immunoSEQ multiplex PCR, lists solely in-frame clones and lacks some. Of 200,000 to 300,000 clones in the sample, roughly four fifths were seen once. The source material was CD4+ T cells from blood. These receptor sequences come from a human donor in good health.

This chain uses TRBV19 with TRBJ2-7; 8 nucleotides line up with TRBD2. V shed 4 bases and J 2 bases; nucleotides not matched to a gene: 13. The CDR3 runs to 17 residues. Germline V CDR1 and CDR2: LNHDA, SQIVND (reference sequence). CDR3 protein: CASSKALSAGGPYEQYF. The DNA of the CDR3 is TGTGCCAGTAGTAAGGCCCTTTCGGCGGGGGGACCCTACGAGCAGTACTTC.

This clone came up a few times. The CDR3 DNA sequence: TGCGCCAGCAGTGAGGGCGGCAGCTACGAGCAGTACTTC. Translating gives CASSEGGSYEQYF. The rearrangement links TRBV10-1 to TRBJ2-7; D unresolved. With 2 bases removed from V and 3 bases from J, the gap between germline ends came to 8 bases. CDR1 WNHNN and CDR2 SYGVQD come from the germline V gene (reference sequence). The CDR3 runs 13 residues.

The V call is TRBV2, the J call TRBJ2-7; perhaps D is TRBD1 or TRBD2 (5 bases each). Trimming removed 0 bases from V and 5 bases from J, with 23 bases in between. Germline V lookup: CDR1 SNHLY, CDR2 FYNNEI. The CDR3 spans 18 residues. The CDR3 spells CASSEALVDGGVIHEQYF. CDR3 DNA: TGTGCCAGCAGTGAAGCGCTGGTTGATGGGGGTGTAATCCACGAGCAGTACTTC. Full variable domain (outside the CDR3, taken from reference TRBV2 and TRBJ2-7): EPEVTQTPSHQVTQMGQEVILRCVPISNHLYFYWYRQILGQKVEFLVSFYNNEISEKSEIFDDQFSVERPDGSNFTLKIRSTKLEDSAMYFCASSEALVDGGVIHEQYFGPGTRLTVT.

The chain joins TRBV19 to TRBJ1-5; 7 nucleotides agree with TRBD1. The CDR3 spans 16 residues. CDR1 LNHDA and CDR2 SQIVND come from the germline V gene (reference sequence). With 6 bases clipped from V and 3 bases from J, the junction kept 11 bases outside the gene matches. CDR3 nucleotides: TGTGCCAGTAGCCCGGGGCAGGGGGATACCAATCAGCCCCAGCATTTT. Translating it yields CASSPGQGDTNQPQHF. Combining the CDR3 with reference TRBV19 and TRBJ1-5 gives the whole variable domain DGGITQSPKYLFRKEGQNVTLSCEQNLNHDAMYWYRQDPGQGLRLIYYSQIVNDFQKGDIAEGYSVSREKKESFPLTVTSAQKNPTAFYLCASSPGQGDTNQPQHFGDGTRLSIL.

The chain is built from TRBV4-1 and TRBJ1-5, with unresolved D. The CDR3 extends over 15 amino acids. The germline CDR1 and CDR2 sequences are MGHRA and YSYEKL. Between the trimmed V and J ends, which lost 2 bases and 0 bases, there was a span of 8 bases. CDR3 in amino acids: CASSQQRSSNQPQHF. CDR3 DNA: TGCGCCAGCAGCCAACAGCGTTCTAGCAATCAGCCCCAGCATTTT.

V gene TRBV29-1 combines with J gene TRBJ2-5; 8 positions agree with TRBD2. Germline CDR1 and CDR2: SQVTM and ANQGSEA. The CDR3 contains 15 residues. The J segment lost 3 bases and the V segment lost 2 bases, leaving 8 bases of the junction unmatched. CDR3 protein: CSVELGGVLEETQYF. The CDR3 DNA reads as TGCAGCGTTGAACTCGGGGGGGTATTAGAAGAGACCCAGTACTTC.

V usage is TRBV6-1 and J usage is TRBJ1-1; 8 positions match TRBD1. The CDR3 length is 15 residues. Germline CDR1 is MNHNS and CDR2 is SASEGT. The V gene end was trimmed by 7 bases and the J gene end by 2 bases; junction bases not matched to a gene: 9. Here the CDR3 DNA reads TGTGCCAGCACCCAGGACAGGGAAAGAAACACTGAAGCTTTCTTT. The encoded protein is CASTQDRERNTEAFF.

The chain links TRBV18 to TRBJ2-7; 7 bases fit TRBD1. The V gene end was trimmed by 5 bases and the J gene end by 7 bases; junction bases not matched to a gene: 8. In germline, CDR1 is KGHSH, CDR2 LQKENI. CDR3 length: 13 residues. Here the CDR3 DNA reads TGTGCCAGCTCATCAGACAGGGTGGCTGAGCAGTACTTC. Its translation is CASSSDRVAEQYF. Full variable domain (outside the CDR3, taken from reference TRBV18 and TRBJ2-7): NAGVMQNPRHLVRRRGQEARLRCSPMKGHSHVYWYRQLPEEGLKFMVYLQKENIIDESGMPKERFSAEFPKEGPSILRIQQVVRGDSAAYFCASSSDRVAEQYFGPGTRLTVT.

The chain joins TRBV5-4 to TRBJ2-1; 9 nucleotides match TRBD2. The CDR3 runs 14 residues. Trimming at V came to 4 bases and at J to 6 bases, leaving 5 bases not matched to a gene. Germline V gives CDR1 SGHNT, CDR2 YYREEE (reference sequence). CDR3 region: CASSAVAGVNEQFF. The CDR3 coding sequence is TGTGCCAGCAGCGCCGTAGCGGGAGTCAATGAGCAGTTCTTC.

The chain employs TRBV29-1 and TRBJ2-7, with no clear D. CDR3 length equals 14 residues. Germline V gene data show CDR1 as SQVTM and CDR2 as ANQGSEA. V lost 3 bases to trimming and J lost 2 bases, with 14 bases between them. CDR3 nucleotide sequence: TGCAGCGTTGATGCCTCGGACGGAGCCTACGAGCAGTACTTC. This translates into CSVDASDGAYEQYF.

This chain joins TRBV5-1 and TRBJ2-7; either TRBD1 or TRBD2 may fit D (5 bases each). CDR1 SGHRS and CDR2 YFSETQ come from the germline V gene. CDR3 length equals 16 residues. V lost 4 bases, J lost 2 bases, and 19 bases lay in between. In nucleotides, the CDR3 is TGCGCCAGCAGCCAGCAAACCGGGACCGTAGCCTACGAGCAGTACTTC. Its translation: CASSQQTGTVAYEQYF.

The chain joins TRBV6-1 to TRBJ2-7; 7 bases agree with TRBD1. V was clipped by 2 bases and J by 4 bases; unmatched bases: 11. The V gene's germline CDR1 is MNHNS and CDR2 SASEGT. The CDR3 spans 16 residues. DNA for the CDR3: TGTGCCAGCAGTGAACGGGTTGGGACAGAGTCGTACGAGCAGTACTTC. Translation: CASSERVGTESYEQYF.

The CDR3 DNA is TGTGCCAGCAGCTTAGATCCGCAAGAGACCCAGTACTTC. As protein: CASSLDPQETQYF. This chain joins TRBV7-2 and TRBJ2-5; D unresolved. Germline V gives CDR1 SGHTA, CDR2 FQGNSA. Trimming shortened V by 1 base and J by 2 bases, and 5 bases separated the two germline ends. The CDR3 runs to 13 residues.

There are a few counts of this clone. This chain links TRBV9 with TRBJ2-1; D is uncertain. Germline assignment: CDR1 SGDLS and CDR2 YYNGEE. The CDR3 consists of 15 residues. V dropped 4 bases and J dropped 4 bases, with 15 bases sitting between them. The CDR3 loop reads CASSPLEELYNEQFF. The CDR3 DNA follows: TGTGCCAGCAGCCCCCTCGAGGAGTTATACAATGAGCAGTTCTTC.

V gene TRBV6-5 combines with J gene TRBJ1-5, with D unresolved. The germline V gene encodes CDR1 MNHEY and CDR2 SVGAGI. The CDR3 length is 13 residues. V lost 6 bases to trimming and J lost 4 bases, with 10 bases between them. This chain's CDR3 is CASSMIRNQPQHF. The CDR3 bases are TGTGCCAGCAGCATGATAAGGAATCAGCCCCAGCATTTT.

The table lists this clone with a few counts. The chain couples TRBV29-1 to TRBJ2-5; D ambiguous. The CDR3 contains 12 residues. V was cut by 0 bases and J by 7 bases, with 9 bases left in between. In germline, CDR1 is SQVTM, CDR2 ANQGSEA. CDR3: CSVEEAAGTQYF. CDR3 nucleotides: TGCAGCGTTGAAGAGGCGGCAGGGACCCAGTACTTC.

This sequence joins TRBV29-1 and TRBJ2-1; D unclear. The CDR3 is 14 amino acids. The germline V gene has CDR1 SQVTM and CDR2 ANQGSEA. V gave up 5 bases and J gave up 1 base, with 12 bases separating them. CDR3 residues: CSVSAWSSYNEQFF. CDR3 DNA: TGCAGCGTTTCTGCCTGGAGTTCCTACAATGAGCAGTTCTTC.

This rearrangement joins TRBV18 to TRBJ1-4; D is unclear. From germline, CDR1 is KGHSH and CDR2 LQKENI. The CDR3 extends over 15 amino acids. Deletions cut 3 bases from V and 5 bases from J, with 13 bases between. CDR3 coding DNA: TGTGCCAGCTCACCGACCGGACCGCCGAATGAAAAACTGTTTTTT. Translating it yields CASSPTGPPNEKLFF.

V and J are TRBV2 and TRBJ2-5; 10 positions agree with TRBD2. The CDR3 is made up of 15 amino acids. Germline V gives CDR1 SNHLY, CDR2 FYNNEI. The trim removed 7 bases at V and 5 bases at J, leaving 10 bases unmatched. CDR3 bases: TGTGCCAGCAATCCTAGCGGGAGCCTCCACGAGACCCAGTACTTC. Protein: CASNPSGSLHETQYF.

This clone was detected only a few times. The chain has TRBV6-1 and TRBJ1-5; D uncertain. V gave up 3 bases and J gave up 1 base, with 4 bases separating them. This CDR3 has 13 amino acids. Germline CDR1 reads MNHNS; CDR2 reads SASEGT. CDR3 in DNA: TGTGCCAGCAGTGAGGGGAGCAATCAGCCCCAGCATTTT. It yields the protein CASSEGSNQPQHF.

This sequence joins TRBV9 and TRBJ1-5; no firm D call. CDR1 SGDLS and CDR2 YYNGEE come from the germline V gene. The ends were cut back, 0 bases at V and 6 bases at J, with 10 bases in the middle. The CDR3 length is 14 residues. The CDR3 spells CASSVGLEGQPQHF. In DNA form, the CDR3 reads TGTGCCAGCAGCGTAGGTCTGGAGGGTCAGCCCCAGCATTTT. Full variable domain (rest looked up from reference TRBV9 and TRBJ1-5): DSGVTQTPKHLITATGQRVTLRCSPRSGDLSVYWYQQSLDQGLQFLIQYYNGEERAKGNILERFSAQQFPDLHSELNLSSLELGDSALYFCASSVGLEGQPQHFGDGTRLSIL.

The chain links TRBV6-7 to TRBJ2-5; TRBD2 agrees at 14 bases. TRBV6-7 is recorded as an ORF, its role being uncertain. V was pared by 6 bases and J by 7 bases, with 7 bases of the junction left unmatched. This CDR3 has 15 residues. CDR3: CASSGLAGGLWTQYF. The CDR3 DNA reads TGTGCCAGCAGCGGACTAGCGGGGGGCCTTTGGACCCAGTACTTC.

The chain uses TRBV6-5 and TRBJ2-3, with 11 bases aligning to TRBD2. Per germline, CDR1 MNHEY and CDR2 SVGAGI. V gave up 6 bases and J gave up 4 bases; unmatched junction bases: 6. The CDR3 is 15 amino acids. This CDR3 is CASSRLAGRADTQYF. CDR3 nucleotides: TGTGCCAGCAGCCGACTAGCGGGGCGGGCAGATACGCAGTATTTT.

Remarks on this clone: Other DNA sequences within the sample encode an identical CDR3. The chain is built from TRBV19 and TRBJ1-5; no clear D gene. Trimming removed 8 bases at V and 2 bases at J, with 7 bases between. Per the germline V gene, CDR1 is LNHDA and CDR2 is SQIVND (reference sequence). The length of the CDR3 is 12 residues. CDR3 residues: CASSGGNQPQHF. CDR3 bases: TGTGCCAGTTCCGGGGGCAATCAGCCCCAGCATTTT.